This T cell receptor beta chain was identified during a study of siplizumab effects on memory and regulatory T cells. Each sample yielded 90,000 to 100,000 assayed TCR templates. The data were produced by immunoSEQ multiplex PCR, yet TCRdb's version contains in-frame clones alone and is incomplete. This table has 100,000 or so clones, around nine tenths appearing once. Sample: non-Treg CD4+ T cells sorted from blood. The clonotype comes from a human donor in good health.

Here the CDR3 reads CASSSGTGVYEQYF. Written as DNA, the CDR3 is TGTGCCAGCAGTTCCGGGACAGGCGTCTACGAGCAGTACTTC. This chain connects TRBV28 to TRBJ2-7; 8 positions agree with TRBD1. V lost 4 bases to trimming and J lost 3 bases; unmatched junction nucleotides: 5. The CDR3 sequence is 14 residues long. Germline CDR1 is MDHEN and CDR2 is SYDVKM. Supplemented by reference TRBV28 and TRBJ2-7, the full variable domain reads DVKVTQSSRYLVKRTGEKVFLECVQDMDHENMFWYRQDPGLGLRLIYFSYDVKMKEKGDIPEGYSVSREKKERFSLILESASTNQTSMYLCASSSGTGVYEQYFGPGTRLTVT.